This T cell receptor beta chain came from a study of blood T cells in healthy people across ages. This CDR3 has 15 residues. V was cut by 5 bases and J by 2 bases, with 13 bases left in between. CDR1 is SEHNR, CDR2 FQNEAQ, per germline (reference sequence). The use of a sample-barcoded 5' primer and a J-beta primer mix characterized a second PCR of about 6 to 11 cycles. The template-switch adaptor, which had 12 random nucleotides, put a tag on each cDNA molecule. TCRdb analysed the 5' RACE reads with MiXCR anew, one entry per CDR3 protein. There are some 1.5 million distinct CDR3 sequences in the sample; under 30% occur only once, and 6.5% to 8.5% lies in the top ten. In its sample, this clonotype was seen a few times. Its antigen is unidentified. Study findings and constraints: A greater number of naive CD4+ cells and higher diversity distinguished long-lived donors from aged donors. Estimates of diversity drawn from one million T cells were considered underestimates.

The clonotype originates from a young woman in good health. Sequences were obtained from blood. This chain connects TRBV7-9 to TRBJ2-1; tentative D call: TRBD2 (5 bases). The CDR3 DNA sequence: TGTGCCAGCAGCGCGACGGGAAGAACCTACAATGAGCAGTTCTTC. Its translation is CASSATGRTYNEQFF.